This passage covers 21 T cell receptor beta chains from one sample sequenced in a study of T cells in localized non-small cell lung cancer. The data were produced by immunoSEQ multiplex PCR, yet TCRdb's version contains in-frame clones alone and is incomplete. The repertoire consists of 45,000 to 55,000 clones, with around 86% occurring once and the leading ten covering 15% to 20%. This specimen consisted of peripheral blood, obtained before any cancer treatment. The receptors shown here come from a male donor aged 60 or older with stage III squamous cell lung carcinoma.

The rearrangement uses TRBV6-5 and TRBJ2-2; 9 nucleotides agree with TRBD1. With V trimmed by 6 bases and J by 0 bases, 2 bases remained unmatched. Germline CDR1 is MNHEY and CDR2 is SVGAGI. The CDR3 is made up of 15 amino acids. CDR3 region: CASSRQGANTGELFF. The DNA for the CDR3 is TGTGCCAGCAGCCGACAGGGGGCGAACACCGGGGAGCTGTTTTTT.

The chain carries TRBV7-9 and TRBJ2-1; 13 bases match TRBD2. CDR3 size: 16 residues. V lost 4 bases to trimming and J lost 7 bases; unmatched junction nucleotides: 7. CDR1 and CDR2 from the germline V gene are SEHNR and FQNEAQ (reference sequence). This chain's CDR3 is CASSSGGTSGMNEQFF. The CDR3 DNA reads as TGTGCCAGCAGCTCAGGAGGGACTAGCGGGATGAATGAGCAGTTCTTC. The full variable domain, its missing parts supplied by reference TRBV7-9 and TRBJ2-1, is DTGVSQNPRHKITKRGQNVTFRCDPISEHNRLYWYRQTLGQGPEFLTYFQNEAQLEKSRLLSDRFSAERPKGSFSTLEIQRTEQGDSAMYLCASSSGGTSGMNEQFFGPGTRLTVL.

The chain is built from TRBV5-4 and TRBJ2-1, with D perhaps matching TRBD2 (7 bases). This CDR3 has 16 amino acids. Germline-derived CDR1 and CDR2 are SGHNT and YYREEE (reference sequence). Trimming removed 4 bases from V and 7 bases from J, with 21 bases in between. CDR3 sequence: CASSPQVGGGANEQFF. CDR3 DNA sequence: TGTGCCAGCAGCCCCCAGGTGGGGGGGGGCGCGAATGAGCAGTTCTTC.

This chain joins TRBV2 and TRBJ1-2; maybe TRBD1 (6 bases). Germline assignment: CDR1 SNHLY and CDR2 FYNNEI. The V gene lost 9 bases and the J gene lost 5 bases, with 13 bases spanning the gap. CDR3 size: 12 residues. CDR3 amino acids: CASRTDAYGYTF. The CDR3 nucleotides are TGTGCCAGTCGGACAGACGCATATGGCTACACCTTC.

The gene calls are TRBV2 and TRBJ1-1; D not resolved. Germline V gene lookup returns CDR1 SNHLY and CDR2 FYNNEI. The CDR3 has 13 residues. The V end lost 1 base, the J end lost 1 base, and 4 bases lay between the germline ends. CDR3 DNA sequence: TGTGCCAGCAGTGAAGGAGGGAACACTGAAGCTTTCTTT. Its protein product is CASSEGGNTEAFF. Combining the CDR3 with reference TRBV2 and TRBJ1-1 gives the whole variable domain EPEVTQTPSHQVTQMGQEVILRCVPISNHLYFYWYRQILGQKVEFLVSFYNNEISEKSEIFDDQFSVERPDGSNFTLKIRSTKLEDSAMYFCASSEGGNTEAFFGQGTRLTVV.

V is TRBV7-2 and J is TRBJ2-1, with D possibly being TRBD2 (5 bases). The CDR3 covers 17 residues. CDR1 SGHTA and CDR2 FQGNSA come from the germline V gene. The V gene lost 1 base and the J gene lost 6 bases, with 19 bases spanning the gap. The chain's CDR3 is CASSLVAGLEAGNEQFF. The CDR3 DNA sequence: TGTGCCAGCAGCTTAGTCGCGGGTCTGGAGGCTGGCAATGAGCAGTTCTTC.

This chain joins TRBV7-9 and TRBJ2-3, with 8 bases that match TRBD2. Germline V lookup: CDR1 SEHNR, CDR2 FQNEAQ (reference sequence). This CDR3 is built from 17 residues. With 6 bases clipped from V and 0 bases from J, the junction kept 11 bases outside the gene matches. The CDR3 loop is CASRGDRTSRSTDTQYF. CDR3 DNA: TGTGCCAGCAGGGGCGACAGGACTAGCCGAAGCACAGATACGCAGTATTTT.

The chain joins TRBV6-4 to TRBJ1-6; D unresolved. Trimming stripped 10 bases from V and 8 bases from J, with 15 bases between. This CDR3 contains 13 residues. Germline CDR1 reads MRHNA; CDR2 reads SNTAGT. CDR3 sequence: CATQRSLDSPLHF. The CDR3 DNA follows: TGTGCCACCCAGAGGAGTTTGGATTCACCCCTCCACTTT.

The gene calls are TRBV14 and TRBJ1-1; the D gene is possibly TRBD1 (6 bases). This CDR3 comprises 15 residues. The V gene lost 2 bases and the J gene lost 1 base, with 11 bases spanning the gap. Germline assignment: CDR1 SGHDN and CDR2 FVKESK. CDR3 in amino acids: CASSQPGARNTEAFF. The CDR3 nucleotides read TGTGCCAGCAGCCAACCGGGGGCGCGGAACACTGAAGCTTTCTTT.

V is TRBV12-5 and J is TRBJ1-1, with D tentatively TRBD1 (6 bases). CDR1 is LGHNT, CDR2 FRNRAP, per germline. Trimming stripped 9 bases from V and 1 base from J, with 12 bases between. The CDR3 loop spans 13 amino acids. CDR3 loop: CASQGHPNTEAFF. For the CDR3, the DNA is TGTGCTAGCCAGGGACATCCGAACACTGAAGCTTTCTTT.

This rearrangement joins TRBV7-2 to TRBJ2-7, with 8 nucleotides matching TRBD2. The V and J ends lost 2 bases and 2 bases, in that order; junction bases with no gene match: 8. CDR3 size: 16 residues. Germline V CDR1 and CDR2: SGHTA, FQGNSA. This CDR3 is CASSLIGGGPPYEQYF. CDR3 DNA sequence: TGTGCCAGCAGCTTAATTGGCGGGGGGCCGCCCTACGAGCAGTACTTC.

This chain uses TRBV7-9 with TRBJ2-1; D may be TRBD1 (6 bases). This CDR3 is built from 13 residues. V shed 3 bases and J shed 7 bases, with 10 bases lying between them. Germline-derived CDR1 and CDR2 are SEHNR and FQNEAQ (reference sequence). The CDR3 reads CASSLNRDNEQFF. The CDR3 coding sequence is TGTGCCAGCAGCTTGAACAGGGATAATGAGCAGTTCTTC.

V gene TRBV27 combines with J gene TRBJ1-2; D might be TRBD1 (6 bases). Trimming took 5 bases from V and 3 from J, leaving 16 bases between them. The germline V gene encodes CDR1 MNHEY and CDR2 SMNVEV (reference sequence). The CDR3 runs to 15 residues. This CDR3 reads CASSGGGGGHYGYTF. CDR3 DNA: TGTGCCAGCAGTGGGGGTGGGGGGGGCCACTATGGCTACACCTTC.

The chain has TRBV6-6 and TRBJ2-7, with TRBD2 matching 7 bases. The CDR3 consists of 16 residues. V lost 6 bases and J lost 4; bases outside the gene matches: 15. Germline CDR1 is MNHNY and CDR2 is SVGAGI (reference sequence). CDR3 protein: CASSDGAGRSGYEQYF. In DNA form, the CDR3 reads TGTGCCAGCAGCGACGGGGCCGGGAGGAGCGGATACGAGCAGTACTTC.

This chain joins TRBV30 and TRBJ1-2, with D perhaps matching TRBD1 (5 bases). Germline loops: CDR1 GTSNPN, CDR2 SVGIG (reference sequence). The CDR3 consists of 12 residues. The V end lost 3 bases, the J end lost 5 bases, and 10 bases lay between the germline ends. The CDR3 reads CAWSSTVYGYTF. The CDR3 DNA follows: TGTGCCTGGAGCTCGACAGTTTATGGCTACACCTTC. Full variable domain (remainder filled in from reference TRBV30 and TRBJ1-2): SQTIHQWPATLVQPVGSPLSLECTVEGTSNPNLYWYRQAAGRGLQLLFYSVGIGQISSEVPQNLSASRPQDRQFILSSKKLLLSDSGFYLCAWSSTVYGYTFGSGTRLTVV.

This clone was seen only once. DNA for the CDR3: TGTGCCAGCAGCGTAGGAGTCACCGGGGAGCTGTTTTTT. Protein product: CASSVGVTGELFF. The chain couples TRBV9 to TRBJ2-2; D is unresolved. This CDR3 comprises 13 residues. V was cut by 0 bases and J by 4 bases, with 4 bases left in between. The germline CDR1 and CDR2 sequences are SGDLS and YYNGEE.

The CDR3 reads CASSLVGGGSYGYTF. CDR3 in DNA: TGCGCCAGCAGCTTGGTGGGGGGCGGGAGCTATGGCTACACCTTC. J is TRBJ1-2 and V is TRBV5-1; TRBD1 might be the D (6 bases). CDR3 length: 15 residues. Germline CDR1 reads SGHRS; CDR2 reads YFSETQ. Trimming removed 0 bases at V and 4 bases at J, with 13 bases between. Supplemented by reference TRBV5-1 and TRBJ1-2, the full variable domain reads KAGVTQTPRYLIKTRGQQVTLSCSPISGHRSVSWYQQTPGQGLQFLFEYFSETQRNKGNFPGRFSGRQFSNSRSEMNVSTLELGDSALYLCASSLVGGGSYGYTFGSGTRLTVV.

The genes are TRBV7-9 and TRBJ2-4; D is perhaps TRBD2 (6 bases). This CDR3 has 16 amino acids. Germline V CDR1 and CDR2: SEHNR, FQNEAQ (reference sequence). The ends were cut back, 1 base at V and 1 base at J, with 11 bases in the middle. The CDR3 is CASSLGGDGAKNIQYF. CDR3 coding DNA: TGTGCCAGCAGCTTAGGGGGGGATGGTGCCAAAAACATTCAGTACTTC.

V gene TRBV7-3 combines with J gene TRBJ2-5, with 7 bases that match TRBD1. With V trimmed by 2 bases and J by 7 bases, 10 bases remained unmatched. In germline, CDR1 is SGHTA, CDR2 FQGTGA. The CDR3 contains 15 residues. The CDR3 loop is CASSLEKGGPGTQYF. The CDR3 nucleotides are TGTGCCAGCAGCTTAGAGAAAGGGGGCCCAGGGACCCAGTACTTC.

The chain employs TRBV29-1 and TRBJ2-1; the D gene is possibly TRBD2 (5 bases). Trimming pared 7 bases from V and 10 bases from J, leaving 14 bases between. Germline assignment: CDR1 SQVTM and CDR2 ANQGSEA. The CDR3 totals 11 residues. CDR3 protein: CSGTRVREQFF. Here the CDR3 DNA reads TGCAGCGGTACGCGGGTTCGGGAGCAGTTCTTC.

This chain links TRBV9 with TRBJ2-3; D is unclear. The V gene's germline CDR1 is SGDLS and CDR2 YYNGEE. V was shortened by 2 bases and J by 0 bases, with 7 bases between the two germline ends. The CDR3 has 14 amino acids. This chain's CDR3 is CASSVFSSTDTQYF. CDR3 in DNA: TGTGCCAGCAGCGTCTTCTCTAGCACAGATACGCAGTATTTT. Filled out from reference TRBV9 and TRBJ2-3, the complete variable domain reads DSGVTQTPKHLITATGQRVTLRCSPRSGDLSVYWYQQSLDQGLQFLIQYYNGEERAKGNILERFSAQQFPDLHSELNLSSLELGDSALYFCASSVFSSTDTQYFGPGTRLTVL.